One sample yielded the 20 T cell receptor beta chains listed below, sequenced in a study of blood T cell repertoires in COVID-19. The data were produced by immunoSEQ multiplex PCR, yet TCRdb's version contains in-frame clones alone and is incomplete. The data hold under 120,000 clones, with 75% to 90% observed a single time. The source material was peripheral blood. Receptor source: a woman at least 80 years old with acute or convalescent COVID-19.

The V and J genes are TRBV19 and TRBJ1-6; tentatively, D is TRBD1 (5 bases). V was trimmed by 3 bases and J by 7 bases, leaving 13 bases between them. The germline V gene has CDR1 LNHDA and CDR2 SQIVND (reference sequence). This CDR3 contains 15 residues. The CDR3 DNA sequence: TGTGCCAGTAGTATGGGGCAGTTTTTAAATTCACCCCTCCACTTT. It yields the protein CASSMGQFLNSPLHF.

The chain recombines TRBV5-1 with TRBJ2-2, with TRBD1 matching over 10 bases. V gave up 1 base and J gave up 1 base; unmatched junction bases: 13. There are 20 residues in the CDR3. CDR1 and CDR2 (germline): SGHRS, YFSETQ. CDR3 amino acids: CASSLRQGARLAGNTGELFF. The CDR3 nucleotides read TGCGCCAGCAGCTTGAGACAGGGGGCGCGTTTAGCGGGGAACACCGGGGAGCTGTTTTTT.

The V call is TRBV28, the J call TRBJ2-7; D is perhaps TRBD2 (6 bases). The CDR3 extends over 14 amino acids. The ends were cut back, 2 bases at V and 12 bases at J, with 20 bases in the middle. CDR1 is MDHEN and CDR2 is SYDVKM in the germline V gene. In DNA, the CDR3 is TGTGCCAGCAGTTTACACACCAACGGGGGTGCCCTGTACTTC. It codes for CASSLHTNGGALYF.

The chain joins TRBV7-8 to TRBJ1-5; D is uncertain. Trimming took off 1 base at V and 3 bases at J, with 16 bases between the two ends. The CDR3 length is 17 residues. Germline CDR1 is SGHVS and CDR2 is FQNEAQ. The chain's CDR3 is CASSLEGGGWANQPQHF. The CDR3 DNA reads as TGTGCCAGCAGCTTAGAGGGTGGCGGGTGGGCCAATCAGCCCCAGCATTTT.

The chain combines TRBV18 with TRBJ2-7; TRBD2 is a possible D gene (6 bases). V shed 8 bases and J shed 0 bases, with 17 bases lying between them. This CDR3 is built from 15 residues. Per germline, CDR1 KGHSH and CDR2 LQKENI. The CDR3, as DNA: TGTGCCAGCCGCGCGGCCGGGGGAATCTCCTACGAGCAGTACTTC. This codes for CASRAAGGISYEQYF.

V usage is TRBV2 and J usage is TRBJ2-3; 15 bases line up with TRBD2. V was pared by 4 bases and J by 0 bases, with 5 bases of the junction left unmatched. The CDR3 consists of 18 residues. Looked up from germline, CDR1 is SNHLY and CDR2 is FYNNEI. This CDR3 is CASSGGLAGGFSTDTQYF. The CDR3 DNA is TGTGCCAGCAGTGGGGGACTAGCGGGGGGATTTAGCACAGATACGCAGTATTTT.

This rearrangement joins TRBV6-2 or TRBV6-3 to TRBJ1-2; possible D gene TRBD1, 6 bases. CDR3 length equals 12 residues. V lost 6 bases and J 8 bases, leaving 13 bases between the germline ends. Germline assignment: CDR1 MNHEY and CDR2 SVGEGT. The CDR3 loop reads CASSRQVRGYTF. Written as DNA, the CDR3 is TGTGCCAGCAGCCGACAGGTCCGCGGCTACACCTTC.

The chain combines TRBV12-5 with TRBJ1-4, with D possibly being TRBD1 (6 bases). Trimming took 5 bases from V and 7 from J, leaving 17 bases between them. Germline V gene sequence: CDR1 LGHNT, CDR2 FRNRAP. The CDR3 length is 15 residues. CDR3 nucleotide sequence: TGTGCTAGTGGTCAAACAGGGTCACTTAGTGAAAAACTGTTTTTT. Protein sequence: CASGQTGSLSEKLFF.

V is TRBV6-5 and J is TRBJ2-7; 7 positions match TRBD1. This CDR3 spans 13 amino acids. The V gene's germline CDR1 is MNHEY and CDR2 SVGAGI. V trimming: 6 bases; J trimming: 6 bases; junction bases outside the gene matches: 8. The chain's CDR3 is CASSARGRGEQYF. The CDR3 DNA follows: TGTGCCAGCAGCGCGAGGGGGCGCGGCGAGCAGTACTTC.

The chain employs TRBV2 and TRBJ1-5, with TRBD1 identical over 7 bases. Losses at the gene ends were 2 bases for V and 0 bases for J; bases not matched to a gene: 7. There are 17 residues in the CDR3. CDR1 is SNHLY and CDR2 is FYNNEI in the germline V gene. The CDR3 is CASSEQGGVYSNQPQHF. CDR3 DNA sequence: TGTGCCAGCAGTGAACAGGGGGGCGTTTATAGCAATCAGCCCCAGCATTTT.

V is TRBV10-1 and J is TRBJ2-2, with D possibly matching TRBD1 (6 bases). V lost 8 bases to trimming and J lost 5 bases, with 15 bases between them. The CDR3 is made up of 14 amino acids. Germline CDR1 and CDR2: WNHNN and SYGVQD (reference sequence). The DNA for the CDR3 is TGCGCCAGCTCGGACAGCGTTTTTACCGGGGAGCTGTTTTTT. Amino acid sequence: CASSDSVFTGELFF.

The CDR3 loop is CASSLGSGGANTIYF. DNA for the CDR3: TGTGCCAGCAGCCTCGGATCCGGGGGAGCAAACACCATATATTTT. J is TRBJ1-3 and V is TRBV27, with a weak D call TRBD1 (5 bases). The CDR3 runs 15 residues. The germline V gene encodes CDR1 MNHEY and CDR2 SMNVEV (reference sequence). V was pared by 6 bases and J by 6 bases, with 18 bases between.

The rearrangement joins TRBV7-9 to TRBJ1-5; maybe TRBD1 (6 bases). CDR1 and CDR2 from the germline V gene are SEHNR and FQNEAQ (reference sequence). There are 15 residues in the CDR3. With 5 bases removed from V and 0 bases from J, the gap between germline ends came to 11 bases. The CDR3 DNA reads TGTGCCAGCAGCGACACAGGGAATAGCAATCAGCCCCAGCATTTT. Amino acids: CASSDTGNSNQPQHF.

This clone was seen a handful of times. This chain joins TRBV7-9 and TRBJ1-1, with 7 bases lining up with TRBD1. The CDR3 has 14 residues. CDR1 SEHNR and CDR2 FQNEAQ come from the germline V gene (reference sequence). V lost 1 base and J lost 4; bases outside the gene matches: 3. CDR3 in DNA: TGTGCCAGCAGCTTAGACAGGGGTAGCACTGAAGCTTTCTTT. Translation gives CASSLDRGSTEAFF.

The rearrangement joins TRBV20-1 to TRBJ2-7; 15 positions match TRBD2. The CDR3 covers 15 residues. Germline values: CDR1 DFQATT, CDR2 SNEGSKA (reference sequence). The ends lost 3 bases at V and 3 bases at J; junction bases unmatched: 3. The CDR3 nucleotides read TGCAGTGCTAGTCCGGGACTAGCGGGGGGCTACGAGCAGTACTTC. It translates to CSASPGLAGGYEQYF.

The chain uses TRBV12-3 or TRBV12-4 and TRBJ2-5; TRBD1 is a possible D gene (7 bases). This CDR3 is 13 amino acids long. V lost 3 bases, J lost 5 bases, and 10 bases lay in between. Here the CDR3 reads CASSFSGGETQYF. For the CDR3, the DNA is TGTGCCAGCAGTTTTTCAGGGGGGGAGACCCAGTACTTC.

The chain recombines TRBV4-3 with TRBJ1-6; a weak D match, TRBD1 (5 bases). CDR3 length: 18 amino acids. Trimming removed 0 bases from V and 0 bases from J, with 12 bases in between. Per the germline V gene, CDR1 is LGHNA and CDR2 is YSLEER. CDR3 in DNA: TGCGCCAGCAGCCAAGATCAGGGCGCGAGCTCCTATAATTCACCCCTCCACTTT. Translating gives CASSQDQGASSYNSPLHF.

The chain has TRBV11-2 and TRBJ1-3, with D unresolved. Trimming took off 1 base at V and 4 bases at J, with 5 bases between the two ends. CDR3 length: 13 residues. Germline CDR1 reads SGHAT; CDR2 reads FQNNGV. The DNA for the CDR3 is TGTGCCAGCAGCTTAGCCAGGGGAAACACCATATATTTT. Its protein product is CASSLARGNTIYF.

The chain combines TRBV2 with TRBJ1-4; 8 bases fit TRBD1. CDR3 length: 14 residues. Germline loops: CDR1 SNHLY, CDR2 FYNNEI. The V and J ends lost 6 bases and 4 bases, in that order; junction bases with no gene match: 4. The CDR3 DNA is TGTGCCAGCAGGCAGGACAGGGTTAATGAAAAACTGTTTTTT. This translates into CASRQDRVNEKLFF.

The rearrangement links TRBV4-1 to TRBJ2-3, with 8 bases identical to TRBD2. Losses at the gene ends were 4 bases for V and 1 base for J; bases not matched to a gene: 4. CDR1 and CDR2 (germline): MGHRA, YSYEKL. CDR3 length equals 15 residues. The CDR3 sequence is CASSRLASGTDTQYF. The DNA for the CDR3 is TGCGCCAGCAGCCGACTAGCGTCGGGCACAGATACGCAGTATTTT.